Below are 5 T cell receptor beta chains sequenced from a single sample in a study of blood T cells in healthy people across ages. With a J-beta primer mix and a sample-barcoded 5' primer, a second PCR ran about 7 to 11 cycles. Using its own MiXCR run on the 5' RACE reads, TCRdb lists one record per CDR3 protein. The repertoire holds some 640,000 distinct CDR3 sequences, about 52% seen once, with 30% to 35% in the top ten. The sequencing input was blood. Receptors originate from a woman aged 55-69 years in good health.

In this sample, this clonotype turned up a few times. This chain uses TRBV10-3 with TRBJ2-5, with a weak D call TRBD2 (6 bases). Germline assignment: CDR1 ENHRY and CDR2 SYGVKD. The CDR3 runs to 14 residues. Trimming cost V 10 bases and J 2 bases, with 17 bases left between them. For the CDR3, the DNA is TGTGCCACCCAATCGAGCCTAGCGCAAGAGACCCAGTACTTC. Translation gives CATQSSLAQETQYF.

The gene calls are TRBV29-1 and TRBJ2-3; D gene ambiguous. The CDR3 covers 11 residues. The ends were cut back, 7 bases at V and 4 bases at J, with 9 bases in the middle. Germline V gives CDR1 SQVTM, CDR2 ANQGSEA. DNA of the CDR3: TGCAGCGGTGTGTACTCAGATACGCAGTATTTT. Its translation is CSGVYSDTQYF.

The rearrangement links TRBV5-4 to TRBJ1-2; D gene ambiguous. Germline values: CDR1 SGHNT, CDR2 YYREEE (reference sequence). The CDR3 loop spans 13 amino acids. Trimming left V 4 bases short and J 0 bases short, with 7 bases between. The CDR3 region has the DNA TGTGCCAGCAGCCGTCCTCCTAACTATGGCTACACCTTC. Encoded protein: CASSRPPNYGYTF.

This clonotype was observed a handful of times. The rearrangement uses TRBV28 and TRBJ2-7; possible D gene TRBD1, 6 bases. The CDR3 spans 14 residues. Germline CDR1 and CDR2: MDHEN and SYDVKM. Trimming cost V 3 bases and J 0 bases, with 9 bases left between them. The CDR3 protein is CASSFTGPSYEQYF. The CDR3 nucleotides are TGTGCCAGCAGTTTCACAGGGCCCTCCTACGAGCAGTACTTC.

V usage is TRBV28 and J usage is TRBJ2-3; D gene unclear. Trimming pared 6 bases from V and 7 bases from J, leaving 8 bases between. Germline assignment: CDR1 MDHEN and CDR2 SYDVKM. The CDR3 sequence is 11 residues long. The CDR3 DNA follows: TGTGCCAGCAGCCGCCCCAATACGCAGTATTTT. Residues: CASSRPNTQYF.